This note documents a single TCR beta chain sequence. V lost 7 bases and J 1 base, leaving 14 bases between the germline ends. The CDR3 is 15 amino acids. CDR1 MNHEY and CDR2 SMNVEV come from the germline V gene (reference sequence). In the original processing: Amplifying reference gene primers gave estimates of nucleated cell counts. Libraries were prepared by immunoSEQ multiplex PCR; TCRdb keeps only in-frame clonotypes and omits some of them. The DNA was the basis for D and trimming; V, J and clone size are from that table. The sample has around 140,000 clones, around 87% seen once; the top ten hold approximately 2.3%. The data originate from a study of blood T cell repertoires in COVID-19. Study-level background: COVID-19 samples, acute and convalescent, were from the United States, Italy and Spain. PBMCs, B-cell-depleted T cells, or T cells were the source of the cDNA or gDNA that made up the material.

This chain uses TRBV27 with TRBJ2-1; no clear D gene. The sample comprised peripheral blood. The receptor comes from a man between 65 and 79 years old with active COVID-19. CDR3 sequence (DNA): TGTGCCAGCACCGACCTGCTCGGGTCCTACAATGAGCAGTTCTTC. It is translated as CASTDLLGSYNEQFF.